The 30 T cell receptor beta chains below all came from one sample that was sequenced in a study of molecular identifiers for immune sequencing clone quantification. TCRdb ran MiXCR on the PCR reads and lists one entry per CDR3 protein. The table shows some 320,000 distinct CDR3 sequences, with 24% occurring only once. The material sequenced was naive CD8+ T cells from blood, with Jurkat cell RNA spiked in. Subset noted: FACS-sorted CD8+CD4-CCR7+CD45RA+ naive T cells. These receptors came from a human donor in good health. Some libraries in this study had Jurkat cell RNA spiked in.

The table lists this clonotype with a few counts. The rearrangement joins TRBV25-1 to TRBJ2-7, with TRBD1 matching over 7 bases. Germline values: CDR1 MGHDK, CDR2 SYGVNS. After removal of 4 bases from V and 7 bases from J, the junction contained 13 bases not matched to a gene. This CDR3 contains 15 residues. CDR3 amino acids: CASSVFMDRPWEQYF. The CDR3 nucleotides are TGTGCCAGCAGTGTATTTATGGACAGGCCATGGGAGCAGTACTTC.

As to this clonotype: This clone may be a read error of a much larger clone one base away. V is TRBV6-5 and J is TRBJ1-1; D possibly corresponds to TRBD1 (5 bases). In germline, CDR1 is MNHEY, CDR2 SVGAGI. The CDR3 runs to 13 residues. CDR3 in DNA: TGTGCCAGCAGTCAGGGACCTGGCACTGAAGCTTCCTTT. Protein: CASSQGPGTEASF.

V is TRBV12-3 or TRBV12-4 and J is TRBJ1-3, with D perhaps TRBD1 (5 bases). The CDR3 is made up of 18 amino acids. V lost 2 bases, J lost 4 bases, and 21 bases lay in between. This CDR3 is CASSLIVGQGRFGNTIYF. CDR3 nucleotides: TGTGCCAGCAGTTTAATCGTTGGGCAGGGAAGGTTCGGAAACACCATATATTTT.

This clonotype was found many times. The chain links TRBV20-1 to TRBJ2-7; D gene uncertain. The CDR3 is 17 amino acids. Germline-derived CDR1 and CDR2 are DFQATT and SNEGSKA (reference sequence). V was pared by 5 bases and J by 1 base, with 24 bases between. CDR3 nucleotide sequence: TGCAGTGCTGCCGGTCACTTCGTGTCCCGAGATTCCTACGAGCAGTACTTC. Translating it yields CSAAGHFVSRDSYEQYF.

In this sample, this clonotype turned up many times. This chain links TRBV28 with TRBJ1-1, with a possible D match to TRBD1 (5 bases). V lost 7 bases and J lost 0, with 15 bases in between. This CDR3 has 15 amino acids. Germline values: CDR1 MDHEN, CDR2 SYDVKM. For the CDR3, the DNA is TGTGCCAGCAACCTCTGGGACTCCATGAACACTGAAGCTTTCTTT. It encodes CASNLWDSMNTEAFF.

This chain joins TRBV20-1 and TRBJ1-1; tentatively, D is TRBD1 (6 bases). V was clipped by 1 base and J by 6 bases, with 15 bases between them. The CDR3 totals 14 residues. Per germline, CDR1 DFQATT and CDR2 SNEGSKA (reference sequence). The CDR3 here is CSARAGVVLSEAFF. Here the CDR3 DNA reads TGCAGTGCTAGAGCAGGGGTGGTGCTCTCTGAAGCTTTCTTT.

This clonotype has more than one count but fewer than ten. Relative to the germline gene, one junction end is altered; a read error may explain this. The genes are TRBV10-3 and TRBJ2-5; 13 bases agree with TRBD2. This CDR3 is 15 amino acids long. The germline V gene encodes CDR1 ENHRY and CDR2 SYGVKD. DNA for the CDR3: TGTGCCATCAGAGAGCCGACTAGCGGGGGGCAGGACTTCTCCTTC. Its protein is CAIREPTSGGQDFSF.

Points on this clonotype: A much more abundant neighbour one base away suggests this may be a read error. CDR3 bases: TGTGCCAGCAGTTTTCGGGGGAATTCACCCCTCCGCTTT. Protein sequence: CASSFRGNSPLRF. The rearrangement uses TRBV28 and TRBJ1-6, with a tentative D call TRBD1 (5 bases). CDR1 MDHEN and CDR2 SYDVKM come from the germline V gene. This CDR3 has 13 amino acids.

In this sample, this clonotype turned up a few times. The J gene is TRBJ2-3, the V gene TRBV12-5; tentative D call: TRBD2 (6 bases). This CDR3 has 15 residues. Deletions cut 4 bases from V and 0 bases from J, with 11 bases between. The germline CDR1 and CDR2 sequences are LGHNT and FRNRAP. CDR3 sequence: CASGWGDTSTDTQYF. For the CDR3, the DNA is TGTGCTAGTGGTTGGGGGGATACTAGCACAGATACGCAGTATTTT.

Points on this clonotype: The CDR3 does not end in the conserved phenylalanine or tryptophan, so this is likely a read error. The chain is built from TRBV9 and TRBJ1-1, with 8 bases that match TRBD1. CDR3 length equals 17 residues. Germline CDR1 reads SGDLS; CDR2 reads YYNGEE. V shed 3 bases, J shed 1 base, and the junction held 11 bases outside the gene matches. CDR3 residues: CASSASGGQGPNTEAFS. In nucleotides, the CDR3 is TGTGCCAGCAGCGCAAGTGGAGGACAGGGCCCGAACACTGAAGCTTTCTCT.

This clonotype has a handful of counts. This chain joins TRBV2 and TRBJ1-4, with a tentative D call TRBD1 (5 bases). Between the trimmed V and J ends, which lost 7 bases and 0 bases, there was a span of 9 bases. CDR1 is SNHLY, CDR2 FYNNEI, per germline. The CDR3 consists of 14 residues. This CDR3 reads CASMRGATNEKLFF. CDR3 DNA sequence: TGTGCCAGCATGCGGGGGGCAACTAATGAAAAACTGTTTTTT.

The J gene is TRBJ2-5, the V gene TRBV6-1, with no clear D. Trimming took off 3 bases at V and 7 bases at J, with 18 bases between the two ends. CDR3 length equals 15 residues. Germline V gene lookup returns CDR1 MNHNS and CDR2 SASEGT. The CDR3 bases are TGTGCCAGCAGTGACCCGACCGCGACGCGCGGGACCCAGTACTTC. Protein: CASSDPTATRGTQYF.

The J gene is TRBJ2-7, the V gene TRBV15; 12 bases are shared with TRBD1. Germline CDR1 is LNHNV and CDR2 is YYDKDF (reference sequence). This CDR3 is built from 14 residues. The V segment lost 4 bases and the J segment 7 bases; nucleotides outside the gene matches: 5. CDR3 bases: TGTGCCACCAGCACGGGACAGGGGGCTCGGGAGCAGTACTTC. Protein: CATSTGQGAREQYF. Complete variable domain (other parts from reference TRBV15 and TRBJ2-7): DAMVIQNPRYQVTQFGKPVTLSCSQTLNHNVMYWYQQKSSQAPKLLFHYYDKDFNNEADTPDNFQSRRPNTSFCFLDIRSPGLGDTAMYLCATSTGQGAREQYFGPGTRLTVT.

A remark on this clonotype: A much bigger clone sits one base away, suggesting this may be a read error. DNA for the CDR3: TGTGCCAGCAGTACAGGGCCTAGCGGGGGCTGCACAGATACGCAGTATTTT. Amino acid sequence: CASSTGPSGGCTDTQYF. This sequence joins TRBV7-2 and TRBJ2-3, with TRBD2 matching 10 bases. The V gene's germline CDR1 is SGHTA and CDR2 FQGNSA. The trim removed 6 bases at V and 1 base at J, leaving 10 bases unmatched. This CDR3 contains 17 residues. The whole variable domain, remainder taken from reference TRBV7-2 and TRBJ2-3, is GAGVSQSPSNKVTEKGKDVELRCDPISGHTALYWYRQSLGQGLEFLIYFQGNSAPDKSGLPSDRFSAERTGGSVSTLTIQRTQQEDSAVYLCASSTGPSGGCTDTQYFGPGTRLTVL.

CDR3 protein: CASSERGDYEQYF. CDR3 bases: TGTGCCAGCAGTGAGCGGGGGGATTACGAGCAGTACTTC. The chain couples TRBV6-5 to TRBJ2-7, with 9 positions matching TRBD2. CDR1 MNHEY and CDR2 SVGAGI come from the germline V gene. CDR3 length: 13 residues. V lost 5 bases, J lost 4 bases, and 3 bases stayed unmatched.

In DNA form, the CDR3 reads TGTGCCAGCAGCCCCGACTGGGTCGATCAGCCCCAGCATTTT. Its protein product is CASSPDWVDQPQHF. The V and J genes are TRBV21-1 and TRBJ1-5. TRBV21-1 is deemed a pseudogene. The CDR3 has 14 residues.

Ten or more counts support this clonotype. The chain links TRBV7-9 to TRBJ2-7; TRBD1 matches at 9 bases. V trimming: 5 bases; J trimming: 5 bases; junction bases outside the gene matches: 7. Germline CDR1 is SEHNR and CDR2 is FQNEAQ (reference sequence). This CDR3 is 14 amino acids long. The CDR3 coding sequence is TGTGCCAGCAGCCCGGGGACAGGGCGGCACGAGCAGTACTTC. Translation: CASSPGTGRHEQYF.

This clonotype occurred a few times. V and J are TRBV2 and TRBJ1-5, with TRBD1 matching 9 bases. Looked up from germline, CDR1 is SNHLY and CDR2 is FYNNEI. Unmatched junction bases numbered 14, after V lost 6 bases and J lost 2 bases. The CDR3 extends over 18 amino acids. In nucleotides, the CDR3 is TGTGCCAGCAGAAGTCCCGGGACAGGGATTGGGCGCAATCAGCCCCAGCATTTT. This codes for CASRSPGTGIGRNQPQHF.

J is TRBJ2-7 and V is TRBV3-1; D gene ambiguous. Germline CDR1 reads LGHDT; CDR2 reads YNNKEL (reference sequence). The CDR3 is made up of 13 amino acids. V was trimmed by 4 bases and J by 4 bases, leaving 11 bases between them. The CDR3, as DNA: TGTGCCAGCAGCCCTTTCATGCGATACGAGCAGTACTTC. Translated, it gives CASSPFMRYEQYF.

Many counts were recorded for this clonotype. The V call is TRBV6-6, the J call TRBJ2-5, with D uncertain. The CDR3 runs 12 residues. Trimming left V 6 bases short and J 1 base short, with 6 bases between. Germline V gene lookup returns CDR1 MNHNY and CDR2 SVGAGI (reference sequence). The CDR3 here is CASRGLQETQYF. The CDR3 DNA follows: TGTGCCAGCAGGGGTCTCCAAGAGACCCAGTACTTC.

This clonotype has ten or more counts. This sequence joins TRBV7-9 and TRBJ2-7; D perhaps matches TRBD2 (5 bases). Trimming removed 8 bases at V and 6 bases at J, with 17 bases between. The CDR3 extends over 13 amino acids. The germline V gene encodes CDR1 SEHNR and CDR2 FQNEAQ (reference sequence). The CDR3 coding sequence is TGTGCCAGCGGTGGGCTAGCCGCACGCGAGCAGTACTTC. Its translation: CASGGLAAREQYF. Looking up the rest from reference TRBV7-9 and TRBJ2-7 gives the full variable domain: DTGVSQNPRHKITKRGQNVTFRCDPISEHNRLYWYRQTLGQGPEFLTYFQNEAQLEKSRLLSDRFSAERPKGSFSTLEIQRTEQGDSAMYLCASGGLAAREQYFGPGTRLTVT.

As concerns this clonotype: Sequence at one end of the junction differs from germline and may be a read error. The chain has TRBV4-1 and TRBJ2-2, with D tentatively TRBD2 (6 bases). The CDR3 has 14 residues. Germline V CDR1 and CDR2: MGHRA, YSYEKL. Here the CDR3 reads CASRTGRGTGELLF. DNA for the CDR3: TGCGCCAGCAGGACCGGGCGGGGCACCGGGGAGCTGCTTTTT.

Concerning this clonotype: A single base separates this from a much larger clone, so it may be a read error. The rearrangement uses TRBV7-2 and TRBJ2-1; D unclear. The CDR3 consists of 15 residues. CDR1 SGHTA and CDR2 FQGNSA come from the germline V gene. Trimming shortened V by 0 bases and J by 5 bases, and 11 bases separated the two germline ends. The CDR3 DNA reads TGTGCCAGCAGCTTAGCGCTCGATGCCCACAATGAGCAGTTCTTC. Protein sequence: CASSLALDAHNEQFF. The full variable domain, its missing parts supplied by reference TRBV7-2 and TRBJ2-1, is GAGVSQSPSNKVTEKGKDVELRCDPISGHTALYWYRQSLGQGLEFLIYFQGNSAPDKSGLPSDRFSAERTGGSVSTLTIQRTQQEDSAVYLCASSLALDAHNEQFFGPGTRLTVL.

The table lists this clonotype with many counts. The CDR3 loop reads CASNGPTNTGELFF. The CDR3 DNA sequence: TGTGCCAGCAATGGACCAACGAACACCGGGGAGCTGTTTTTT. The chain links TRBV2 to TRBJ2-2; no firm D call. The CDR3 spans 14 residues. Trimming cost V 7 bases and J 0 bases, with 9 bases left between them. The germline gives CDR1 SNHLY, CDR2 FYNNEI.

The chain carries TRBV4-2 and TRBJ1-1; 7 bases map to TRBD1. V dropped 4 bases and J dropped 1; count of bases not matched to a gene: 9. The length of the CDR3 is 16 residues. CDR1 and CDR2 from the germline V gene are LGHNA and YNFKEQ. The CDR3 bases are TGTGCCAGCAGCCCAGTCCCGGGACAGACGAACACTGAAGCTTTCTTT. Protein: CASSPVPGQTNTEAFF.

The table lists this clonotype with a few counts. A read error may be the cause here, since a much bigger clone is one base away. The gene calls are TRBV4-3 and TRBJ2-7; D unresolved. The CDR3 length is 14 residues. In germline, CDR1 is LGHNA, CDR2 YSLEER. Trimming removed 0 bases from V and 3 bases from J, with 9 bases in between. The CDR3 nucleotides read TGCGCCAGCAGCCAAGACGTACGGCTCTACGAGCAGTACTTC. Protein sequence: CASSQDVRLYEQYF.

The chain uses TRBV15 and TRBJ2-3; perhaps D is TRBD1 or TRBD2 (5 bases each). This CDR3 contains 15 residues. The germline V gene encodes CDR1 LNHNV and CDR2 YYDKDF (reference sequence). Trimming removed 8 bases at V and 0 bases at J, with 15 bases between. The CDR3 reads CATHPGATSTDTQYF. CDR3 coding DNA: TGTGCCACCCACCCCGGGGCGACTAGCACAGATACGCAGTATTTT.

V usage is TRBV5-1 and J usage is TRBJ2-2; D tentatively fits TRBD1 or TRBD2 (5 bases each). V lost 0 bases, J lost 2 bases, and 17 bases lay in between. Germline V gene data show CDR1 as SGHRS and CDR2 as YFSETQ. The CDR3 spans 18 residues. CDR3 residues: CASSLEGRTGANTGELFF. The CDR3 DNA reads as TGCGCCAGCAGCTTGGAAGGTCGGACCGGGGCAAACACCGGGGAGCTGTTTTTT.

This clonotype was seen a few times. The chain recombines TRBV14 with TRBJ1-4; TRBD1 matches 10 bases. Germline values: CDR1 SGHDN, CDR2 FVKESK. With V trimmed by 5 bases and J by 8 bases, 5 bases remained unmatched. There are 14 residues in the CDR3. CDR3 sequence reads: CASSFGTGVEKLFF. In DNA form, the CDR3 reads TGTGCCAGCAGCTTCGGGACAGGGGTGGAAAAACTGTTTTTT.

For this clonotype: This could be a read error, since a much larger clone is one nucleotide away. The CDR3 does not close with the conserved phenylalanine or tryptophan, likely indicating a read error. This chain joins TRBV6-5 and TRBJ1-5; D is unclear. Trimming removed 4 bases at V and 7 bases at J, with 11 bases between. Germline V gene sequence: CDR1 MNHEY, CDR2 SVGAGI. This CDR3 is built from 13 residues. CDR3 in amino acids: CASSFSPGQPQHY. The CDR3 nucleotides read TGTGCCAGCAGTTTTTCCCCGGGCCAGCCCCAGCATTAT.